This is a list of T cell receptor beta chains from one sample in a study of blood T cells in healthy people across ages. Via MiXCR, TCRdb re-called the 5' RACE reads, giving one row per CDR3 protein. The profile covers 1.5 million to 2 million distinct CDR3 sequences, with roughly 28% appearing a single time and 6.5% to 8.5% taken by the ten largest. The specimen sequenced was blood. The origin of the receptors is a woman aged 25 to 39 in good health. The CDR3 runs from the conserved cysteine through the conserved F or W. Each record gives: J gene, clone size, V gene, D gene, CDR3 length, CDR3 protein, CDR3 DNA. A D gene is named only where the DNA matches it firmly. Not all rows give a size; the values are once, few, many and, for expanded clones, a class.

J gene: TRBJ1-2; clone size: -; V gene: TRBV29-1; D gene: -; CDR3 length: 10; CDR3 protein: CSVSAYGYTF; CDR3 DNA: TGCAGCGTATCCGCCTATGGCTACACCTTC
J gene: TRBJ2-4; clone size: -; V gene: TRBV2; D gene: -; CDR3 length: 13; CDR3 protein: CASSENSANIQYF; CDR3 DNA: TGTGCCAGCAGTGAAAATTCCGCAAACATTCAGTACTTC
J gene: TRBJ2-5; clone size: few; V gene: TRBV4-3; D gene: -; CDR3 length: 16; CDR3 protein: CASSQVLGRFQETQYF; CDR3 DNA: TGCGCCAGCAGCCAAGTGTTGGGGCGGTTTCAAGAGACCCAGTACTTC
J gene: TRBJ1-6; clone size: few; V gene: TRBV6-5; D gene: TRBD1; CDR3 length: 14; CDR3 protein: CASSQTGPNSPLHF; CDR3 DNA: TGTGCCAGCAGTCAGACAGGGCCTAATTCACCCCTCCACTTT
J gene: TRBJ2-5; clone size: few; V gene: TRBV11-2; D gene: -; CDR3 length: 16; CDR3 protein: CASSLEGGGLGETQYF; CDR3 DNA: TGTGCCAGCAGCTTAGAGGGGGGGGGGCTGGGAGAGACCCAGTACTTC
J gene: TRBJ1-2; clone size: many; V gene: TRBV12-3/TRBV12-4; D gene: -; CDR3 length: 14; CDR3 protein: CASSFGGLDYGYTF; CDR3 DNA: TGTGCCAGCAGTTTTGGGGGGCTGGACTATGGCTACACCTTC
J gene: TRBJ2-1; clone size: many; V gene: TRBV2; D gene: TRBD2; CDR3 length: 16; CDR3 protein: CASRLRTSGSYNEQFF; CDR3 DNA: TGTGCCAGCAGACTACGGACTAGCGGGTCCTACAATGAGCAGTTCTTC
J gene: TRBJ2-7; clone size: few; V gene: TRBV20-1; D gene: TRBD2; CDR3 length: 15; CDR3 protein: CSARPSAGGPYEQYF; CDR3 DNA: TGCAGTGCTAGACCATCAGCGGGAGGGCCCTACGAGCAGTACTTC
J gene: TRBJ1-6; clone size: -; V gene: TRBV7-9; D gene: -; CDR3 length: 13; CDR3 protein: CASSLEQLSPLHF; CDR3 DNA: TGTGCCAGCAGCTTAGAACAACTTTCACCCCTCCACTTT
J gene: TRBJ2-7; clone size: -; V gene: TRBV20-1; D gene: TRBD2; CDR3 length: 16; CDR3 protein: CSARRGGRSGGYEQYF; CDR3 DNA: TGCAGTGCTAGAAGGGGAGGTCGGAGCGGGGGCTACGAGCAGTACTTC
J gene: TRBJ2-3; clone size: many; V gene: TRBV29-1; D gene: -; CDR3 length: 14; CDR3 protein: CSVGMGEVGDTQYF; CDR3 DNA: TGCAGCGTTGGCATGGGGGAGGTTGGTGATACGCAGTATTTT
J gene: TRBJ2-7; clone size: few; V gene: TRBV9; D gene: -; CDR3 length: 13; CDR3 protein: CASSVDFGGLLYF; CDR3 DNA: TGTGCCAGCAGCGTAGATTTTGGCGGCCTCCTGTACTTC
J gene: TRBJ2-3; clone size: -; V gene: TRBV20-1; D gene: TRBD2; CDR3 length: 14; CDR3 protein: CSAPGGLFQDTQYF; CDR3 DNA: TGCAGTGCTCCGGGGGGTCTTTTCCAAGATACGCAGTATTTT
J gene: TRBJ1-6; clone size: few; V gene: TRBV4-2; D gene: -; CDR3 length: 15; CDR3 protein: CASSQVRGGNSPLHF; CDR3 DNA: TGTGCCAGCAGCCAAGTAAGGGGGGGCAATTCACCCCTCCACTTT
J gene: TRBJ1-5; clone size: -; V gene: TRBV28; D gene: -; CDR3 length: 15; CDR3 protein: CTSSLAGDPSQPRHF; CDR3 DNA: TGTACCAGCAGTTTGGCAGGGGACCCCAGTCAGCCCCGGCATTTT